The present TCR beta chain was sequenced within a study of blood T cell repertoires in COVID-19. V was trimmed by 6 bases and J by 5 bases, leaving 22 bases between them. This CDR3 is 16 amino acids long. Germline V gene lookup returns CDR1 LNHDA and CDR2 SQIVND (reference sequence). Assay used: immunoSEQ multiplex PCR; TCRdb lists only in-frame clones, some missing. The profile shows 70,000 or so clones, roughly 87% of them singletons. This clone turned up a few times. The V gene is TRBV19, the J gene TRBJ2-5, with D possibly matching TRBD2 (6 bases). The sequenced sample was peripheral blood. The TCR originated in a woman in her 50s with acute or convalescent COVID-19. CDR3 sequence: CASSRLGSYAGETQYF. The CDR3 bases are TGTGCCAGTAGCCGTCTCGGGTCATACGCGGGGGAGACCCAGTACTTC. Variable domain in full (rest from reference TRBV19 and TRBJ2-5): DGGITQSPKYLFRKEGQNVTLSCEQNLNHDAMYWYRQDPGQGLRLIYYSQIVNDFQKGDIAEGYSVSREKKESFPLTVTSAQKNPTAFYLCASSRLGSYAGETQYFGPGTRLLVL.